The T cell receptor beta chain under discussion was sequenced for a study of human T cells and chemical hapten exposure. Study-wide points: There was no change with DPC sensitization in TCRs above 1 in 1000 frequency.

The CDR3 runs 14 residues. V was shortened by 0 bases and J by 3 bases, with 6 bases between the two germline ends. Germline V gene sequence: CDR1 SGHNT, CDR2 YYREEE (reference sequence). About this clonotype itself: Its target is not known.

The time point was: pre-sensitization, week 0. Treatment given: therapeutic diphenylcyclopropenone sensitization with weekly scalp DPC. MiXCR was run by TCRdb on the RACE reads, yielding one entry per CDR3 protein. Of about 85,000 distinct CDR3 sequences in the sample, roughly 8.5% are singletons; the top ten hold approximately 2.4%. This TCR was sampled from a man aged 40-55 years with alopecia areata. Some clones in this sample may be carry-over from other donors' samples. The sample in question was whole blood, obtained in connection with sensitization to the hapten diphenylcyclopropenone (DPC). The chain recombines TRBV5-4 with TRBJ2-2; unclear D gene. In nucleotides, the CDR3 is TGTGCCAGCAGCTTGGGGGCGTACACCGGGGAGCTGTTTTTT. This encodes CASSLGAYTGELFF.